The source of this T cell receptor beta chain is a study of blood T cell repertoires in COVID-19. As for the study in general: COVID-19 samples collected from the United States, Italy and Spain covered acute and convalescent phases. T cells, B-cell-depleted T cells, or PBMCs supplied cDNA or gDNA.

Per the original data handling: Nucleated cell counts were estimated from reference gene primer amplification. Assay: immunoSEQ multiplex PCR; the TCRdb copy retains only in-frame clones and omits some. The V and J calls and clone size come from that table; D and trimming were worked out from the DNA. In the table there are around 160,000 clones, roughly 80% of which are singletons. V was pared by 7 bases and J by 0 bases, with 16 bases between. Germline values: CDR1 LNHDA, CDR2 SQIVND (reference sequence). The CDR3 spans 16 residues. The chain is built from TRBV19 and TRBJ1-3; D call uncertain. The TCR originated in a human donor with acute or convalescent COVID-19. The donor label of this sample is uncertain. Sequenced material: peripheral blood. CDR3 in amino acids: CASNPLGGSSGNTIYF. The DNA for the CDR3 is TGTGCCAGTAACCCCCTCGGAGGGTCCTCTGGAAACACCATATATTTT.